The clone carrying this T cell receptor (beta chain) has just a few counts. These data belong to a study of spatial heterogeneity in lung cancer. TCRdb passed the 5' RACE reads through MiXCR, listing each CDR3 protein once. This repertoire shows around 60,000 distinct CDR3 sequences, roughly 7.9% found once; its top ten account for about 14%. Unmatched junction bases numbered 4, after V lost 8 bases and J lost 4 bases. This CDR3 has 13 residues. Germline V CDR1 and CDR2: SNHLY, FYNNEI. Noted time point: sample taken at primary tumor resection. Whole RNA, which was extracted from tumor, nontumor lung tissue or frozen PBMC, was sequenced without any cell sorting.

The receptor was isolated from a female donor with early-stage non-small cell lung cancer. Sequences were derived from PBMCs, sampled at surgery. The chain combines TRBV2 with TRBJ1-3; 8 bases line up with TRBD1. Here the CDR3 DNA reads TGTGCCAGCCGCGACAGGGGAGGAAACACCATATATTTT. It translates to CASRDRGGNTIYF.